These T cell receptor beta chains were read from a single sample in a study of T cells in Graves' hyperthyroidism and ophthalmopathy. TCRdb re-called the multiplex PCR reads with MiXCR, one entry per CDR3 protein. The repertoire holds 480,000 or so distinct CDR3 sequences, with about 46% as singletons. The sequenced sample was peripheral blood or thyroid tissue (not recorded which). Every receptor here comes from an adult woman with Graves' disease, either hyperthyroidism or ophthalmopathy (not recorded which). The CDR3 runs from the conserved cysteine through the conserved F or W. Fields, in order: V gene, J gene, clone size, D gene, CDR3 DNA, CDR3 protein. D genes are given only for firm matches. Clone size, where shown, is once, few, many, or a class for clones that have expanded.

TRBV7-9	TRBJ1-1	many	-	TGTGCCAGCAGCTCTTGGACGGCCAATGGGACTTTCTTT	CASSSWTANGTFF
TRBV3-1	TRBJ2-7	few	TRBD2	TGTGCCAGCAGCCCGCAAGCCGGACTAGCGGGAGACGAGCAGTACTTC	CASSPQAGLAGDEQYF
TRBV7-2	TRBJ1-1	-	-	TGTGCCAGCAGCCCGTCGACAGGTAGAGCTTTCTTT	CASSPSTGRAFF
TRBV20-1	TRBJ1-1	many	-	TGCAGTGCTAGAGATCCCCAGGGCCTCACTGAAGCTTTCTTT	CSARDPQGLTEAFF
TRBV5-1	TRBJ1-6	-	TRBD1	TGCGCCAGCAGCAATCCGGGACAGATTAATTCACCCCTCCACTTT	CASSNPGQINSPLHF
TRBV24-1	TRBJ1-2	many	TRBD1	TGTGCCACCAGCGGTCGTGAAACCCACGGGACAGGGGCCTATGGCTACACCTTC	CATSGRETHGTGAYGYTF
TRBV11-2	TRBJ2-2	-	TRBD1	TGTGCCAGCAGCCCCGGGACAGGGGGGATCGGGGAGCTGTTTTTT	CASSPGTGGIGELFF
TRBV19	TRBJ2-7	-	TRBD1	TGTGCCAGTAGTACCGGACAGGGTGGCGAGCAGTACTTC	CASSTGQGGEQYF
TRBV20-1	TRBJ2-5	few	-	TGCAGCGTACCTCTATGGGCGGACCAAGAGACCCAGTACTTC	CSVPLWADQETQYF
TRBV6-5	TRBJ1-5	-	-	TGTGCCAGCAGTACCGGGACCCAGCCCCAGCATTTT	CASSTGTQPQHF
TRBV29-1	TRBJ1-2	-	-	TGCAGCGTTGAAGATCGGACAGACTATGGCTACACCTTC	CSVEDRTDYGYTF
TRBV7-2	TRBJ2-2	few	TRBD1	TGTGCCAGCAGCTCGAGAGAATATGGACAGGGGGCGGCCGGGGAGCTGTTTTTT	CASSSREYGQGAAGELFF
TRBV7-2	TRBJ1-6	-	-	TGTGCCAGCAGCACCCGGACAGCATATAATTCACCCCTCCACTTT	CASSTRTAYNSPLHF
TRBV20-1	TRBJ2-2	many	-	TGCAGTGCTAGAGATCGCAAGGGACTCACGAACACCGGGGAGCTGTTTTTT	CSARDRKGLTNTGELFF
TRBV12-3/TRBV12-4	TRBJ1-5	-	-	TGTGCCAGCAGTTTTCGAGGCAACAATCAGCCCCAGCATTTT	CASSFRGNNQPQHF
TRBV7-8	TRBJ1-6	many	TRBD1	TGTGCCAGCAGCGCCGGGACAGACAATTCACCCCTCCACTTT	CASSAGTDNSPLHF
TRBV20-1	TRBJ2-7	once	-	TGCAGTGCTAGTCTTGTGTTTCTGAGGGAGCAGTACTTC	CSASLVFLREQYF
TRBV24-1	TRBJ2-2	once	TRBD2	TGTGCCACCCGGACTAGCGAACGCGGGGAGCTGTTTTTT	CATRTSERGELFF
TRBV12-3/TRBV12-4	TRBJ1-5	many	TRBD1	TGTGCCAGCAGAACAGGGGCCCAGCCCCAGCATTTT	CASRTGAQPQHF
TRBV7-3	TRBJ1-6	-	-	TGTGCCAGCAGCTTAAGGGGTGACTATAATTCACCCCTCCACTTT	CASSLRGDYNSPLHF
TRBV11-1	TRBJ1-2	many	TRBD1	TGTGCCAGCAGCTCGAGAGACAGGGGGAACTATGGCTACACCTTC	CASSSRDRGNYGYTF
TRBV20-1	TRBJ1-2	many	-	TGCAGTGCCACCGGGGGAGCCGAAAGATCCTACACCTTC	CSATGGAERSYTF
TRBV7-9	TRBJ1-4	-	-	TGTGCCAGCAGCCATGGACAGAACAATGAAAAACTGTTTTTT	CASSHGQNNEKLFF
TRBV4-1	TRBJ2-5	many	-	TGCGCCAGCAGCCAAGAGGATCTCCAAGAGACCCAGTACTTC	CASSQEDLQETQYF
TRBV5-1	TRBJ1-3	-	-	TGCGCCAGCAGCTCGGGGGCGACCTATTATTTT	CASSSGATYYF
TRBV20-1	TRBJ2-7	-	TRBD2	TGCAGTGCTAGGGGGACTAGCGCCTACGAGCAGTACTTC	CSARGTSAYEQYF
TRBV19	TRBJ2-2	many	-	TGTGCCAGTTCGGGACAAATGAACACCGGGGAGCTGTTTTTT	CASSGQMNTGELFF
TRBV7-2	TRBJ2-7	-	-	TGCGCCAGCAGCCGAAAATTGGCCCACGAGCAGTACTTC	CASSRKLAHEQYF
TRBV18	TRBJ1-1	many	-	TGTGCCAGCTCATCACGACCCCTTTGGGACGAAGCTTTCTTT	CASSSRPLWDEAFF
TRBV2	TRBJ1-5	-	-	TGTGCCAGCAAATTCGACGGGACGGGCAATCAGCCCCAGCATTTT	CASKFDGTGNQPQHF
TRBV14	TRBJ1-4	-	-	TGTGCCAGCAGCGTTCCACGGGGAACTAATGAAAAACTGTTTTTT	CASSVPRGTNEKLFF
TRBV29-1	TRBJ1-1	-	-	TGCAGCGTTGAAGGGGGCGCTACGGACACTGAAGCTTTCTTT	CSVEGGATDTEAFF
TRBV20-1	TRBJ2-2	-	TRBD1	TGCAGTGCTAGAAAGACAGGGAACACCGGGGAGCTGTCTTGG	CSARKTGNTGELSW
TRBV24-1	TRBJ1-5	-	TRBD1	TGTGCCACCAGTGACCCTCGACAGGGAGACCAGCCCCAGCATTTT	CATSDPRQGDQPQHF
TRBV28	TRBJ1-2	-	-	TGTGCCAGCAGTAAACAGGGCCTCAACTATGGCTACACCTTC	CASSKQGLNYGYTF
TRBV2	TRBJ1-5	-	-	TGTGCCAGCAGCGAAACTGATCAAGGCGGGCAGCCCCAGCATTTT	CASSETDQGGQPQHF